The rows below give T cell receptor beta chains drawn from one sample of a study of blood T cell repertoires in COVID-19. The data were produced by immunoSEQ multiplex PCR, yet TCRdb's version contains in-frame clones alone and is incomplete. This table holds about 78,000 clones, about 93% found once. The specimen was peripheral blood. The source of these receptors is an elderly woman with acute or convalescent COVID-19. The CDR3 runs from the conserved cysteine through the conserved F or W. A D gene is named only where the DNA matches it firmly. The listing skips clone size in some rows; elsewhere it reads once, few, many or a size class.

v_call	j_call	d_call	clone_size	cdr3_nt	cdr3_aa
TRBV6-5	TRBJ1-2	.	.	TGTGCCAGCAGTCAGGGGTTTAACTATGGCTACACCTTC	CASSQGFNYGYTF
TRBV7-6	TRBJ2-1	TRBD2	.	TGTGCCAGCAGTGCGTTAGCGGGGGTTCACTACAATGAGCAGTTCTTC	CASSALAGVHYNEQFF
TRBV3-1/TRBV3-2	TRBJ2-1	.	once	TGTGCCAGCAGCCAACCTGGACAGTACAATGAGCAGTTCTTC	CASSQPGQYNEQFF
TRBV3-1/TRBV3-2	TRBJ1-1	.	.	TGTGCCAGCAGCCAGGGGGGGCGGGAAGCTTTCTTT	CASSQGGREAFF
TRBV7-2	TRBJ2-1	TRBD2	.	TGTGCCAGCAGCTTAGCTAGCGGGGTCCTATACAATGAGCAGTTCTTC	CASSLASGVLYNEQFF
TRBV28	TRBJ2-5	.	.	TGTGCCAGCAGTTCAGTCCAAGAGACCCAGTACTTC	CASSSVQETQYF
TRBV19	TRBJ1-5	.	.	TGTGCCAGTAGTACCTGGACAGATAGCAATCAGCCCCAGCATTTT	CASSTWTDSNQPQHF
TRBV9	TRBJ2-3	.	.	TGTGCCAGCAGCGTTACAGGGTTCACAGATACGCAGTATTTT	CASSVTGFTDTQYF
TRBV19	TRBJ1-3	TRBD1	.	TGTGCCAGTACCGGACAGGGTTTATCTGGAAACACCATATATTTT	CASTGQGLSGNTIYF
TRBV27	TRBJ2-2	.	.	TGTGCCAGCTGGGCTGGGCACTCGAACACCGGGGAGCTGTTTTTT	CASWAGHSNTGELFF
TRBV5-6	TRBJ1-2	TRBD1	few	TGTGCCAGCAGCCTTCGGACAGGGGAAGGGGGCTACACCTTC	CASSLRTGEGGYTF
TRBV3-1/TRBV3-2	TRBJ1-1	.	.	TGTGCCAGCAGCCAAGAGGGGGGAATGAACACTGAAGCTTTCTTT	CASSQEGGMNTEAFF
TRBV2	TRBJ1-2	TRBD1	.	TGTGCCAGCAGTGAGGAACAGGGGCGCTATGGCTACACCTTC	CASSEEQGRYGYTF
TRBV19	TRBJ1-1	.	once	TGTGCCAGTAGTTCCAGGGGAACTGAAGCTTTCTTT	CASSSRGTEAFF
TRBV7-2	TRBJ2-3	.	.	TGTGCCAGCAGCTTACTAGTCCCCGATACGCAGTATTTT	CASSLLVPDTQYF
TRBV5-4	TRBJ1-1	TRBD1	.	TGTGCCAGCAGCTGGGGACAGAGGAACACTGAAGCTTTCTTT	CASSWGQRNTEAFF
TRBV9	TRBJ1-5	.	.	TGTGCCAGCAGCACACACGGCCAGGATCAGCCCCAGCATTTT	CASSTHGQDQPQHF
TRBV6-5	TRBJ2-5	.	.	TGTGCCAGCTCATGGGGAAGGGGAGAGACCCAGTACTTC	CASSWGRGETQYF
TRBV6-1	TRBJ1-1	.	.	TGTGCCAGCAGTGAGGGGGCGCGGAACACTGAAGCTTTCTTT	CASSEGARNTEAFF
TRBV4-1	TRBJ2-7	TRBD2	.	TGCGCCAGCAGCCGCGGGGTAGCGGGGGACTACGAGCAGTACTTC	CASSRGVAGDYEQYF
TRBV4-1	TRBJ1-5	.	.	TGCGCCAGCAGCCAAGACATCCGGCACGGGCGGGGTCAGCCCCAGCATTTT	CASSQDIRHGRGQPQHF
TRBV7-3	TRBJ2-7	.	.	TGTGCCAGCAGCCCTGCCGGGGGGCGAATGGGGGAGCAGTACTTC	CASSPAGGRMGEQYF
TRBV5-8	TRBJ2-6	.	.	TGTGCCAGCAGCTTGGTGTCGACAGGCCTTTCTGGGGCCAACGTCCTGACTTTC	CASSLVSTGLSGANVLTF
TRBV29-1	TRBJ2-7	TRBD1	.	TGCAGCGCCAAACCCGGGACAGGGGGCGTCTACGAGCAGTACTTC	CSAKPGTGGVYEQYF
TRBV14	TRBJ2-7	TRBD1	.	TGTGCCAGCAGCCAATGGACAGGGGGCGGATACGAGCAGTACTTC	CASSQWTGGGYEQYF
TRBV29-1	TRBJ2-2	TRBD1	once	TGCAGCGTGAACCGGCTCACACCGGGACAGGGGGACACCGGGGAGCTGTTTTTT	CSVNRLTPGQGDTGELFF
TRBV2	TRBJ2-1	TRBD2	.	TGTGCCAGTGGAGGGCCCGGGGGACTAGCATATGAGCAGTTCTTC	CASGGPGGLAYEQFF
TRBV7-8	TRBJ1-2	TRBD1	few	TGTGCCAGCAGCCGCACAGGGGACTATGGCTACACCTTC	CASSRTGDYGYTF
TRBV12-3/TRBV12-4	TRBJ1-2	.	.	TGTGCCAGCACCCTAGGGGGATATGGCTACACCTTC	CASTLGGYGYTF
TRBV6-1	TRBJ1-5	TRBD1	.	TGTGCCAGCAGTGATCCAGGGGGCCGGACTAGCAATCAGCCCCAGCATTTT	CASSDPGGRTSNQPQHF
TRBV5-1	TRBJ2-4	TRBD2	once	TGCGCCAGCAGCTTGGTGCTAGCGGGAGGGACTTCGGCCAAAAACATTCAGTACTTC	CASSLVLAGGTSAKNIQYF
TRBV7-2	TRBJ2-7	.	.	TGTGCCAGCAGCCGCGACAGGAGCTCCTACGAGCAGTACTTC	CASSRDRSSYEQYF
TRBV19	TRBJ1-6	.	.	TGTGCCAGTAGTATAGTCCCGGAGGCGTCACCCCTCCACTTT	CASSIVPEASPLHF
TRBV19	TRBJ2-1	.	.	TGTGCCAGTAGTTGGACGGGAGTATATGAGCAGTTCTTC	CASSWTGVYEQFF
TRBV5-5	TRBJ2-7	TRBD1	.	TGTGCCAGCAGCCTCTGGGGTGGGACAGGGAACTACGAGCAGTACTTC	CASSLWGGTGNYEQYF
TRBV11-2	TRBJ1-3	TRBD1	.	TGTGCCAGCAGTCCCAGGACAGGTTCTCCCCAAAACACCATATATTTT	CASSPRTGSPQNTIYF